Listed here is a single T cell receptor beta chain. The sample originates from a study of blood T cell repertoires in COVID-19. Across the study: Acute and convalescent COVID-19 samples came from the United States, Italy and Spain. The analysed material was cDNA or gDNA that came from T cells, B-cell-depleted T cells, or PBMCs.

Germline V CDR1 and CDR2: SGDLS, YYNGEE. The CDR3 extends over 13 amino acids. V was pared by 8 bases and J by 2 bases, with 5 bases of the junction left unmatched. Original data processing: Counts of nucleated cells, estimated from reference gene primer amplification, were obtained. Generated by immunoSEQ multiplex PCR, the TCRdb table keeps only in-frame clones and is missing some. V and J calls and clone size come straight from that table; D and trimming were deduced from the DNA. This table holds approximately 230,000 clones, about 86% found once. This receptor was identified in a man older than 75 with acute or convalescent COVID-19. Sequenced material: peripheral blood. V and J are TRBV9 and TRBJ2-3; 7 bases are shared with TRBD1. The chain's CDR3 is CASAQGPTDTQYF. The DNA of the CDR3 is TGTGCCAGTGCACAGGGGCCCACAGATACGCAGTATTTT.